Listed here are 30 T cell receptor beta chains from one sample, sequenced in a study of cytomegalovirus exposure and HLA in healthy donors. The PCR had 60 Vbeta and 13 Jbeta primers. This table comes from immunoSEQ multiplex PCR, and its TCRdb copy is limited to in-frame clones, with some not included. The sample has about 100,000 clones. Sequencing used PBMCs. Every receptor here comes from a man aged 45 to 65 in good health and CMV-seronegative.

This rearrangement joins TRBV15 to TRBJ2-1; 15 bases line up with TRBD2. V was clipped by 3 bases and J by 9 bases; unmatched bases: 6. The length of the CDR3 is 16 residues. Germline CDR1 and CDR2: LNHNV and YYDKDF (reference sequence). CDR3 in amino acids: CATSSPVGLAGGEQFF. As DNA, the CDR3 is TGTGCCACCAGCAGTCCTGTGGGACTAGCGGGAGGTGAGCAGTTCTTC.

The CDR3 region is CASSSTTGSSYEQYF. The CDR3 DNA follows: TGTGCCAGCTCATCAACGACAGGGAGCTCCTACGAGCAGTACTTC. The rearrangement joins TRBV18 to TRBJ2-7; 7 positions match TRBD1. The CDR3 extends over 15 amino acids. The germline CDR1 and CDR2 sequences are KGHSH and LQKENI. The ends lost 5 bases at V and 0 bases at J; junction bases unmatched: 7. Variable domain in full (rest from reference TRBV18 and TRBJ2-7): NAGVMQNPRHLVRRRGQEARLRCSPMKGHSHVYWYRQLPEEGLKFMVYLQKENIIDESGMPKERFSAEFPKEGPSILRIQQVVRGDSAAYFCASSSTTGSSYEQYFGPGTRLTVT.

V gene TRBV7-9 combines with J gene TRBJ1-1; D remains unclear. CDR3 length: 13 amino acids. Germline V gene data show CDR1 as SEHNR and CDR2 as FQNEAQ (reference sequence). Trimming took 4 bases from V and 2 from J, leaving 8 bases between them. CDR3 amino acids: CASSSNSNTEAFF. DNA for the CDR3: TGTGCCAGCAGCTCAAACTCCAACACTGAAGCTTTCTTT.

The V call is TRBV5-8, the J call TRBJ2-7, with 10 bases that match TRBD2. Trimming removed 0 bases from V and 3 bases from J; junction bases left unmatched: 3. Germline assignment: CDR1 SGHTS and CDR2 YDEGEE. CDR3 length: 15 amino acids. The CDR3 DNA reads as TGTGCCAGCAGCTTGGCTGGACTAGCGGACTACGAGCAGTACTTC. Amino acid sequence: CASSLAGLADYEQYF.

This sequence joins TRBV5-6 and TRBJ2-3, with D possibly matching TRBD2 (6 bases). Germline V gene data show CDR1 as SGHDT and CDR2 as YYEEEE. This CDR3 comprises 15 residues. The V and J ends lost 0 bases and 1 base respectively, with 9 bases between them. In DNA form, the CDR3 reads TGTGCCAGCAGCTTGGAGACTAGTGGCACAGATACGCAGTATTTT. It is translated as CASSLETSGTDTQYF.

The chain uses TRBV4-1 and TRBJ1-1; the match to TRBD1 covers 8 bases. V lost 7 bases and J lost 4; bases outside the gene matches: 14. CDR1 and CDR2 (germline): MGHRA, YSYEKL. The CDR3 runs 16 residues. The CDR3 here is CASIDPGQGVITEAFF. CDR3 DNA sequence: TGCGCCAGCATTGATCCCGGACAGGGAGTAATCACTGAAGCTTTCTTT.

The rearrangement links TRBV9 to TRBJ1-3; unclear D gene. Germline-derived CDR1 and CDR2 are SGDLS and YYNGEE. This CDR3 has 12 residues. Trimming stripped 3 bases from V and 3 bases from J, with 4 bases between. CDR3 bases: TGTGCCAGCAGCGACAGTGGAAACACCATATATTTT. It specifies CASSDSGNTIYF. The full variable domain, completed using reference TRBV9 and TRBJ1-3, is DSGVTQTPKHLITATGQRVTLRCSPRSGDLSVYWYQQSLDQGLQFLIQYYNGEERAKGNILERFSAQQFPDLHSELNLSSLELGDSALYFCASSDSGNTIYFGEGSWLTVV.

This chain uses TRBV6-5 with TRBJ2-1, with 9 bases aligning to TRBD2. J was trimmed by 8 bases and V by 2 bases; bases with no gene match: 4. CDR3 length: 14 amino acids. Germline values: CDR1 MNHEY, CDR2 SVGAGI. CDR3 sequence (DNA): TGTGCCAGCAGTTACGCGGGGGGGCTCTATGAGCAGTTCTTC. Protein sequence: CASSYAGGLYEQFF.

The CDR3 DNA follows: TGTGCCAGCAATTCAACAGGGAATCGAAATTCACCCCTCCACTTT. Translation: CASNSTGNRNSPLHF. The chain employs TRBV7-2 and TRBJ1-6; D is perhaps TRBD1 (6 bases). The CDR3 contains 15 residues. Germline V gives CDR1 SGHTA, CDR2 FQGNSA. Trimming left V 7 bases short and J 7 bases short, with 17 bases between.

This chain connects TRBV18 to TRBJ2-3, with a weak D call TRBD2 (5 bases). This CDR3 contains 17 residues. V was trimmed by 3 bases and J by 3 bases, leaving 19 bases between them. Germline loops: CDR1 KGHSH, CDR2 LQKENI. CDR3 nucleotide sequence: TGTGCCAGCTCACCCATCCCGGTCGGAGGTGGGACAGATACGCAGTATTTT. Its protein is CASSPIPVGGGTDTQYF.

This rearrangement joins TRBV10-1 to TRBJ2-5; 7 positions match TRBD1. The CDR3 contains 14 residues. The V gene's germline CDR1 is WNHNN and CDR2 SYGVQD (reference sequence). Unmatched junction bases numbered 3, after V lost 3 bases and J lost 2 bases. The CDR3 DNA reads as TGCGCCAGCAGTGACCGGACAGGACAAGAGACCCAGTACTTC. Translation: CASSDRTGQETQYF.

The rearrangement joins TRBV6-5 to TRBJ2-7; 9 bases fit TRBD1. V dropped 5 bases and J dropped 4; count of bases not matched to a gene: 9. The CDR3 is made up of 15 amino acids. Germline V CDR1 and CDR2: MNHEY, SVGAGI. The DNA of the CDR3 is TGTGCCAGCAGTCCCCAAGACAGGGGGGTATACGAGCAGTACTTC. Protein product: CASSPQDRGVYEQYF.

The genes are TRBV19 and TRBJ1-2; 8 bases match TRBD1. This CDR3 is 14 amino acids long. In germline, CDR1 is LNHDA, CDR2 SQIVND (reference sequence). Unmatched junction bases numbered 8, after V lost 6 bases and J lost 5 bases. The CDR3 loop is CASSDRGLWYGYTF. The CDR3 bases are TGTGCCAGTAGCGACAGGGGACTGTGGTATGGCTACACCTTC.

The chain has TRBV30 and TRBJ2-3, with D possibly being TRBD1 (6 bases). Germline V lookup: CDR1 GTSNPN, CDR2 SVGIG (reference sequence). The length of the CDR3 is 15 residues. The V and J ends lost 0 bases and 4 bases respectively, with 14 bases between them. CDR3 DNA: TGTGCCTGGAGTGTACTGACAGGTGAAGCAGATACGCAGTATTTT. Its protein product is CAWSVLTGEADTQYF. The whole variable domain, filled in from reference TRBV30 and TRBJ2-3, reads SQTIHQWPATLVQPVGSPLSLECTVEGTSNPNLYWYRQAAGRGLQLLFYSVGIGQISSEVPQNLSASRPQDRQFILSSKKLLLSDSGFYLCAWSVLTGEADTQYFGPGTRLTVL.

The chain recombines TRBV29-1 with TRBJ2-2; tentatively, D is TRBD2 (6 bases). The CDR3 extends over 13 amino acids. V was trimmed by 5 bases and J by 3 bases, leaving 10 bases between them. In germline, CDR1 is SQVTM, CDR2 ANQGSEA. CDR3 nucleotide sequence: TGCAGCGTTTTCGGGAGACACACCGGGGAGCTGTTTTTT. Its translation: CSVFGRHTGELFF.

The chain has TRBV5-1 and TRBJ2-4; 10 bases are a match to TRBD1. Germline V CDR1 and CDR2: SGHRS, YFSETQ. The J segment lost 16 bases and the V segment lost 0 bases, leaving 10 bases of the junction unmatched. The length of the CDR3 is 14 residues. CDR3 in amino acids: CASSLEGTGEMQYF. The CDR3 DNA reads TGCGCCAGCAGCTTGGAGGGGACAGGGGAGATGCAATACTTC.

The chain couples TRBV6-1 to TRBJ1-5, with D hard to call. Per the germline V gene, CDR1 is MNHNS and CDR2 is SASEGT. CDR3 size: 15 residues. Trimming stripped 2 bases from V and 7 bases from J, with 15 bases between. The CDR3 here is CASSEQAMAQQPQHF. The CDR3 DNA is TGTGCCAGCAGTGAACAGGCCATGGCCCAACAGCCCCAGCATTTT.

The rearrangement links TRBV4-3 to TRBJ2-7, with D perhaps matching TRBD1 (5 bases). Germline CDR1 and CDR2: LGHNA and YSLEER. This CDR3 spans 15 amino acids. Trimming cost V 5 bases and J 2 bases, with 16 bases left between them. The CDR3 sequence: CASSASPGRTYEQYF. CDR3 DNA: TGCGCCAGCAGCGCGAGCCCAGGGCGAACCTACGAGCAGTACTTC.

The chain has TRBV7-3 and TRBJ2-7; a weak D match, TRBD1 (5 bases). The CDR3 has 13 residues. Trimming removed 6 bases from V and 3 bases from J, with 12 bases in between. The germline V gene has CDR1 SGHTA and CDR2 FQGTGA. The CDR3 loop reads CASSLEQGYEQYF. Written as DNA, the CDR3 is TGTGCCAGCAGTTTAGAGCAGGGCTACGAGCAGTACTTC. Drawing the rest from reference TRBV7-3 and TRBJ2-7, the complete variable domain is GAGVSQTPSNKVTEKGKYVELRCDPISGHTALYWYRQSLGQGPEFLIYFQGTGAADDSGLPNDRFFAVRPEGSVSTLKIQRTERGDSAVYLCASSLEQGYEQYFGPGTRLTVT.

V usage is TRBV2 and J usage is TRBJ1-2; possibly TRBD1 for D (6 bases). Germline CDR1 SNHLY, CDR2 FYNNEI. Trimming stripped 4 bases from V and 1 base from J, with 10 bases between. This CDR3 is built from 14 residues. This chain's CDR3 is CASSAGRGNYGYTF. The CDR3 DNA reads as TGTGCCAGCAGTGCGGGCAGGGGTAACTATGGCTACACCTTC.

The chain carries TRBV5-1 and TRBJ2-7; 11 positions match TRBD1. CDR3 length equals 15 residues. The junction had 7 bases not matched to a gene; V was cut back by 3 bases and J by 5 bases. Germline lookup yields CDR1 SGHRS and CDR2 YFSETQ. The chain's CDR3 is CASSSPGDRGNEQYF. The CDR3 nucleotides are TGCGCCAGCAGCTCCCCGGGGGACAGGGGGAACGAGCAGTACTTC.

The chain is built from TRBV18 and TRBJ1-2, with D possibly TRBD1 on 6 matching bases. The CDR3 totals 16 residues. CDR1 is KGHSH and CDR2 is LQKENI in the germline V gene. With 3 bases removed from V and 2 bases from J, the gap between germline ends came to 16 bases. CDR3 in amino acids: CASSPSGGPLNYGYTF. For the CDR3, the DNA is TGTGCCAGCTCACCCTCCGGGGGGCCGTTAAACTATGGCTACACCTTC.

This rearrangement joins TRBV9 to TRBJ1-4; tentative D call: TRBD1 (5 bases). Germline CDR1 and CDR2: SGDLS and YYNGEE. The CDR3 is 14 residues long. V lost 3 bases, J lost 6 bases, and 12 bases lay in between. The CDR3: CASSARGTDEKLFF. The CDR3 DNA sequence: TGTGCCAGCAGCGCCCGCGGGACGGATGAAAAACTGTTTTTT.

V gene TRBV2 combines with J gene TRBJ1-4; perhaps TRBD1 as D (6 bases). This CDR3 has 14 residues. V was pared by 5 bases and J by 8 bases, with 15 bases between. The germline V gene has CDR1 SNHLY and CDR2 FYNNEI. CDR3 coding DNA: TGTGCCAGCAGTTCCGCTGGACAGAAGGAAAAACTGTTTTTT. Residues: CASSSAGQKEKLFF.

This chain uses TRBV7-9 with TRBJ1-2; the D is unclear. The CDR3 sequence is 14 residues long. V was shortened by 7 bases and J by 4 bases, with 16 bases between the two germline ends. In germline, CDR1 is SEHNR, CDR2 FQNEAQ (reference sequence). The CDR3 spells CASTLGRELYGYTF. In DNA form, the CDR3 reads TGTGCCAGCACCCTTGGGCGCGAACTCTATGGCTACACCTTC.

CDR3 bases: TGTGCCAGCAGCGCCAGGGGTAATAGCAATCAGCCCCAGCATTTT. It codes for CASSARGNSNQPQHF. The V gene is TRBV7-9, the J gene TRBJ1-5; TRBD1 might be the D (6 bases). Germline V lookup: CDR1 SEHNR, CDR2 FQNEAQ (reference sequence). The CDR3 spans 15 residues. V was pared by 5 bases and J by 0 bases, with 11 bases between.

The chain employs TRBV19 and TRBJ1-4, with 7 bases lining up with TRBD1. V shed 4 bases and J 0 bases; nucleotides not matched to a gene: 5. CDR1 is LNHDA and CDR2 is SQIVND in the germline V gene (reference sequence). This CDR3 spans 16 amino acids. DNA of the CDR3: TGTGCCAGTAGTACGGGACAGACGCCAACTAATGAAAAACTGTTTTTT. It translates to CASSTGQTPTNEKLFF.

The CDR3 loop is CSSTDRGNTEAFF. The DNA for the CDR3 is TGCAGCTCCACCGACAGGGGTAATACTGAAGCTTTCTTT. The chain joins TRBV29-1 to TRBJ1-1; 8 nucleotides match TRBD1. Trimming at V came to 8 bases and at J to 5 bases, leaving 10 bases not matched to a gene. This CDR3 spans 13 amino acids. Germline V gene lookup returns CDR1 SQVTM and CDR2 ANQGSEA.

The genes are TRBV2 and TRBJ2-5; a possible D gene is TRBD2 (7 bases). Germline CDR1 and CDR2: SNHLY and FYNNEI. This CDR3 contains 13 residues. The V end lost 7 bases, the J end lost 3 bases, and 12 bases lay between the germline ends. CDR3 region: CASTGRGKETQYF. CDR3 in DNA: TGTGCCAGCACTGGGAGGGGGAAAGAGACCCAGTACTTC.

The chain links TRBV7-9 to TRBJ2-1; TRBD2 might be the D (7 bases). Germline V gene lookup returns CDR1 SEHNR and CDR2 FQNEAQ (reference sequence). The CDR3 has 14 residues. V was trimmed by 5 bases and J by 8 bases, leaving 16 bases between them. The chain's CDR3 is CASSVRGGADEQFF. The CDR3 DNA is TGTGCCAGCAGCGTCCGAGGGGGGGCCGATGAGCAGTTCTTC.